This T cell receptor (beta chain) was sequenced in a study of cytomegalovirus exposure and HLA in healthy donors. The primer mix had 60 Vbeta and 13 Jbeta primers. Method: immunoSEQ multiplex PCR; TCRdb's copy keeps in-frame clones and lacks some. The sample has approximately 80,000 clones, more than 70% seen once. About this clone itself: As yet, its antigen is unknown. At one end, the junction sequence differs from germline, possibly due to a read error.

The study's findings and limits: The listing of 150 to 200 TCR beta chains classed them as cytomegalovirus-associated. Accurate predictions that matched the HLA-A and HLA-B alleles of most subjects were reportedly made from TCR beta sequences. TRBV6-2, TRBV6-3 and some other V segments were excluded as indistinguishable. TCR beta sequences numbering under 20,000 were associated with HLA alleles at 0.05 false discovery rate in a later analysis.

The CDR3 covers 15 residues. CDR1 is SEHNR, CDR2 FQNEAQ, per germline (reference sequence). The chain joins TRBV7-9 to TRBJ1-1, with D possibly matching TRBD1 (5 bases). This TCR came from a male donor in good health and CMV-seropositive. Sequencing used PBMCs. CDR3 in DNA: TGTTCCAGCAGCTTACGGGCAGGGCGGAACCCTGAAGCTTTCTTT. It is translated as CSSSLRAGRNPEAFF.